These T cell receptor beta chains were read from a single sample in a study of OX40 agonist ivuxolimab in advanced cancers. Only in-frame clones appear in the TCRdb table, and some are missing; sequencing was by immunoSEQ multiplex PCR. The sample records about 100,000 clones, 94% being singletons. The input for sequencing was CD4+ or CD8+ T cells sorted from blood, taken in a trial of the OX40 agonist ivuxolimab. The receptors here all came from an adult with an advanced solid tumor such as melanoma, head and neck, liver or kidney cancer. The CDR3 runs from the conserved cysteine through the conserved F or W. Clone size is stated in some rows and not others, as once, few, many or a class when expanded.

abundance	j_gene	v_gene	CDR3aa
.	TRBJ2-7	TRBV30	CAWSPNSYEQYF
.	TRBJ1-4	TRBV30	CACLTGSGATNEKLFF
.	TRBJ2-1	TRBV9	CASSSSGGSRDNEQFF
.	TRBJ1-2	TRBV27	CASSFTRGRGNYGYTF
few	TRBJ1-1	TRBV6-5	CASGGSGTEAFF
.	TRBJ2-1	TRBV4-1	CASSQDLGPGTINEQFF
.	TRBJ2-1	TRBV9	CASSFRQLAVNNEQFF
.	TRBJ2-3	TRBV5-1	CASTQGGLAAGNTQYF
.	TRBJ1-5	TRBV7-9	CASSPPFGSNLQPQHF
.	TRBJ2-7	TRBV5-4	CASSLGRESSYEQYF
.	TRBJ1-5	TRBV5-6	CASGLAGMNQPQHF
.	TRBJ1-2	TRBV6-5	CASSYDRYYGYTF
once	TRBJ1-4	TRBV6-6	CASSYRRDRVNEKLFF
once	TRBJ2-7	TRBV10-1	CASSESRTSGSGEQYF
.	TRBJ1-2	TRBV27	CASSLTGGFYGYTF
.	TRBJ1-3	TRBV7-2	CASSLAPGQGAGNTIYF
.	TRBJ1-2	TRBV4-1	CASSPGDSYYGYTF
.	TRBJ1-5	TRBV12-2	CASRLECYSNQPQHF
.	TRBJ1-1	TRBV11-2	CASRAGGNTEAFF
.	TRBJ2-7	TRBV6-1	CASSAGLAGYYEQYF
.	TRBJ2-5	TRBV19	CASSSLPTTSASETQYF
.	TRBJ2-2	TRBV27	CASRGQGTTGELFF
once	TRBJ2-7	TRBV5-6	CASSSRQGEQYF
.	TRBJ1-3	TRBV9	CASAGSVSGNTIYF
.	TRBJ2-1	TRBV7-6	CASTLTSGGYNEQFF
.	TRBJ1-1	TRBV5-6	CASSLEGTEAFF
.	TRBJ2-5	TRBV7-2	CASSRSSYRVGETQYF
.	TRBJ2-5	TRBV11-2	CASSLAGTSGGAGSQYF
.	TRBJ2-1	TRBV27	CASSLLGREQFF
.	TRBJ2-5	TRBV7-3	CASSFPGQSEETQYF
few	TRBJ1-4	TRBV2	CALGDRGLEKLFF
.	TRBJ2-7	TRBV5-4	CASSGGLAGGKYEQYF
.	TRBJ1-5	TRBV30	CAWSVGTEVNQPQHF
.	TRBJ2-1	TRBV4-3	CASSQDPQGGFDNEQFF
.	TRBJ1-2	TRBV9	CASSSRLSGYGYTF
.	TRBJ1-2	TRBV4-3	CASSQGGGFDGYTF
.	TRBJ2-7	TRBV9	CASSVSGASYEQYF
.	TRBJ2-7	TRBV7-8	CASSPDPGGLSYEQYF
once	TRBJ2-5	TRBV5-4	CASSPRDGQETQYF
.	TRBJ2-7	TRBV2	CASSEAGLQGAYEQYF
few	TRBJ2-5	TRBV5-1	CASSLAGTGQETQYF
once	TRBJ1-2	TRBV30	CARTGGDYGYTF
.	TRBJ1-2	TRBV5-1	CASSLQLDSGYTF
.	TRBJ2-7	TRBV9	CASSVGDSKYEQYF
.	TRBJ1-1	TRBV19	CASSIPGPEAFF
.	TRBJ2-7	TRBV9	CASSPRNHPYEQYF
.	TRBJ1-3	TRBV28	CASSWTGPPGNTIYF
.	TRBJ1-3	TRBV27	CASSLSRDTGNTIYF
.	TRBJ2-5	TRBV6-1	CASSDTWGETQYF
.	TRBJ2-5	TRBV6-6	CASSPGTSSQETQYF
.	TRBJ2-7	TRBV30	CAWSETSVYPSGYEQYF